A single sample gave rise to the 14 T cell receptor beta chains below, sequenced in a study of T cell responses to AZD1222 COVID-19 vaccine (dated by TCRdb to 2020 to 2022). The library came from the immunoSEQ multiplex PCR assay. What TCRdb holds here is the immuneACCESS table cut down to in-frame rearrangements. Part of the clones is not present; checked against another copy, under half of the missing clones reflect an unresolved V gene, and the others are unexplained. For this sample there are about 99,000 clones; 90% appear just once. The ten biggest clones cover around 4.8% of the sample. The time point label here, explained by the study, means: baseline before first vaccination. Sample: peripheral blood, taken on day 0 of AZD1222 vaccination. All receptors come from an adult in good health.

This rearrangement joins TRBV5-8 to TRBJ2-5; 11 bases match TRBD1. Germline trimming cut 5 bases from V and 5 bases from J; bases unmatched to any gene: 8. This CDR3 spans 15 amino acids. Germline values: CDR1 SGHTS, CDR2 YDEGEE. The CDR3 DNA reads as TGTGCCAGCAGTTCCGGGACAGGGGGTCAGGAGACCCAGTACTTC. This translates into CASSSGTGGQETQYF.

The chain is built from TRBV19 and TRBJ2-7, with a weak D call TRBD2 (6 bases). The V end was cut by 5 bases, the J end by 3 bases, with 8 bases between. The CDR3 totals 12 residues. Germline V gene lookup returns CDR1 LNHDA and CDR2 SQIVND (reference sequence). For the CDR3, the DNA is TGTGCCAGTAGTGTGGGGGGCTACGAGCAGTACTTC. Encoded protein: CASSVGGYEQYF.

This clone showed up just a few times. V and J are TRBV28 and TRBJ1-5; D unresolved. The ends were cut back, 5 bases at V and 6 bases at J, with 8 bases in the middle. Germline assignment: CDR1 MDHEN and CDR2 SYDVKM. The CDR3 is 12 residues long. In DNA form, the CDR3 reads TGTGCCAGCAGTCCCCGGAGTCAGCCCCAGCATTTT. Translating it yields CASSPRSQPQHF.

The chain employs TRBV27 and TRBJ2-7; D uncertain. The CDR3 contains 13 residues. Looked up from germline, CDR1 is MNHEY and CDR2 is SMNVEV (reference sequence). Trimming took off 2 bases at V and 5 bases at J, with 10 bases between the two ends. For the CDR3, the DNA is TGTGCCAGCAGTTTAAACGACAAGAACGAGCAGTACTTC. Its translation: CASSLNDKNEQYF.

CDR3 sequence reads: CSDSRNYGYTF. CDR3 DNA: TGCAGTGACTCAAGGAACTATGGCTACACCTTC. The chain uses TRBV20-1 and TRBJ1-2; no reliable D call. CDR1 and CDR2 from the germline V gene are DFQATT and SNEGSKA (reference sequence). V was pared by 7 bases and J by 2 bases, with 8 bases between. The CDR3 runs 11 residues.

The chain has TRBV5-1 and TRBJ2-7; D possibly corresponds to TRBD1 (5 bases). Trimming left V 5 bases short and J 2 bases short, with 14 bases between. This CDR3 has 14 amino acids. CDR1 SGHRS and CDR2 YFSETQ come from the germline V gene. CDR3 in DNA: TGCGCCAGCAGTCGAGACAGACTTACCTACGAGCAGTACTTC. It is translated as CASSRDRLTYEQYF.

The chain links TRBV2 to TRBJ1-6; perhaps TRBD1 as D (5 bases). Germline CDR1 is SNHLY and CDR2 is FYNNEI. There are 14 residues in the CDR3. The V end lost 1 base, the J end lost 13 bases, and 14 bases lay between the germline ends. Here the CDR3 reads CASSEVRQGFPLHF. The CDR3 DNA reads as TGTGCCAGCAGTGAAGTGAGGCAGGGTTTTCCCCTCCACTTT.

This chain links TRBV28 with TRBJ2-7, with 8 bases identical to TRBD1. Germline V CDR1 and CDR2: MDHEN, SYDVKM. The junction had 12 bases not matched to a gene; V was cut back by 5 bases and J by 6 bases. The CDR3 is 15 residues long. DNA for the CDR3: TGTGCCAGCAGTACCACCGGGACAGGTTATCGCGAGCAGTACTTC. Its translation is CASSTTGTGYREQYF.

This clone appeared a single time. The chain carries TRBV2 and TRBJ1-1, with 7 bases aligning to TRBD1. Germline V lookup: CDR1 SNHLY, CDR2 FYNNEI. The CDR3 sequence is 13 residues long. After removal of 9 bases from V and 5 bases from J, the junction contained 9 bases not matched to a gene. The CDR3 region is CASGQERRTEAFF. CDR3 in DNA: TGTGCCAGTGGACAGGAACGGAGAACTGAAGCTTTCTTT. The variable domain in full, completed from reference TRBV2 and TRBJ1-1, reads EPEVTQTPSHQVTQMGQEVILRCVPISNHLYFYWYRQILGQKVEFLVSFYNNEISEKSEIFDDQFSVERPDGSNFTLKIRSTKLEDSAMYFCASGQERRTEAFFGQGTRLTVV.

V is TRBV28 and J is TRBJ1-6; D is unclear. Germline CDR1 reads MDHEN; CDR2 reads SYDVKM. Trimming shortened V by 5 bases and J by 13 bases, and 18 bases separated the two germline ends. The CDR3 runs to 14 residues. The CDR3 here is CASSPPGSFGPLHF. In DNA form, the CDR3 reads TGTGCCAGCAGTCCCCCCGGGTCCTTTGGGCCCCTCCACTTT. The full variable domain, its missing parts supplied by reference TRBV28 and TRBJ1-6, is DVKVTQSSRYLVKRTGEKVFLECVQDMDHENMFWYRQDPGLGLRLIYFSYDVKMKEKGDIPEGYSVSREKKERFSLILESASTNQTSMYLCASSPPGSFGPLHFGNGTRLTVT.

V usage is TRBV7-8 and J usage is TRBJ1-2, with D tentatively TRBD1 (6 bases). The CDR3 has 14 amino acids. Germline-derived CDR1 and CDR2 are SGHVS and FQNEAQ. V was pared by 4 bases and J by 6 bases, with 15 bases between. The CDR3 coding sequence is TGTGCCAGCAGCTCGCCCAAGGGGGTTGATGGCTACACCTTC. The encoded protein is CASSSPKGVDGYTF.

Only a few counts were recorded for this clone. Other DNA sequences of this sample code for an identical CDR3. The V gene is TRBV6-1, the J gene TRBJ1-2, with D tentatively TRBD1 (5 bases). This CDR3 spans 14 amino acids. The germline gives CDR1 MNHNS, CDR2 SASEGT. V was shortened by 1 base and J by 8 bases, with 14 bases between the two germline ends. The CDR3 nucleotides read TGTGCCAGCAGTGAAGGGGGAGGGACGAGGGGCTACACCTTC. It codes for CASSEGGGTRGYTF.

This sequence joins TRBV6-6 and TRBJ2-3; TRBD1 is a possible D gene (5 bases). Trimming stripped 5 bases from V and 6 bases from J, with 6 bases between. The CDR3 is made up of 11 amino acids. Germline values: CDR1 MNHNY, CDR2 SVGAGI (reference sequence). CDR3 residues: CASSGADTQYF. The CDR3, as DNA: TGTGCCAGCAGTGGGGCGGATACGCAGTATTTT.

J is TRBJ1-4 and V is TRBV12-3 or TRBV12-4; D might be TRBD1 (6 bases). CDR3 length: 12 amino acids. V lost 6 bases and J 8 bases, leaving 10 bases between the germline ends. The CDR3, as DNA: TGTGCCAGCAGACAGGGTCTCGAAAAACTGTTTTTT. It encodes CASRQGLEKLFF.